The entry that follows covers one T cell receptor beta chain sequence. Trimming removed 2 bases from V and 0 bases from J, with 9 bases in between. CDR1 and CDR2 (germline): LGHNA, YNFKEQ. This CDR3 contains 15 residues. TCRdb re-called the RT-PCR reads through MiXCR, storing one row per CDR3 protein. This table has about 700,000 distinct CDR3 sequences, 11% to 15% appearing once. The chain uses TRBV4-2 and TRBJ2-3; D remains unclear. This TCR came from a female donor in good health, serving as a healthy control. Input material: memory CD4+ T cells from blood. CDR3 sequence: CASSQISASTDTQYF. The CDR3 nucleotides are TGTGCCAGCAGCCAAATCTCGGCAAGCACAGATACGCAGTATTTT.